These 25 T cell receptor beta chains originate from one sample sequenced in a study of T cell responses to AZD1222 COVID-19 vaccine. Assay: immunoSEQ multiplex PCR; the TCRdb copy retains only in-frame clones and omits some. The table shows around 100,000 clones, with roughly 87% occurring only once. The sample was peripheral blood, taken on day 0 of AZD1222 vaccination. Receptors were obtained from an adult in good health.

J is TRBJ1-4 and V is TRBV18, with D possibly matching TRBD1 (5 bases). Trimming removed 0 bases from V and 4 bases from J, with 9 bases in between. CDR3 size: 15 residues. Per the germline V gene, CDR1 is KGHSH and CDR2 is LQKENI. CDR3 in amino acids: CASSPPGGVNEKLFF. The CDR3 DNA is TGTGCCAGCTCACCACCGGGAGGGGTTAATGAAAAACTGTTTTTT.

The CDR3 here is CSVDYRVQPQHF. For the CDR3, the DNA is TGCAGCGTGGACTACAGGGTTCAGCCCCAGCATTTT. The rearrangement links TRBV29-1 to TRBJ1-5; D might be TRBD1 (6 bases). In germline, CDR1 is SQVTM, CDR2 ANQGSEA. The CDR3 totals 12 residues. V lost 6 bases and J 6 bases, leaving 12 bases between the germline ends.

The gene calls are TRBV7-6 and TRBJ2-7, with 11 bases matching TRBD2. In germline, CDR1 is SGHVS, CDR2 FNYEAQ. The J segment lost 2 bases and the V segment lost 5 bases, leaving 5 bases of the junction unmatched. This CDR3 is built from 15 residues. The CDR3 region is CASSPLTSGTYEQYF. The CDR3 DNA sequence: TGTGCCAGCAGCCCCCTGACTAGCGGGACCTACGAGCAGTACTTC.

In DNA, the CDR3 is TGCGCCAGCAGCCCCACCGGGACTAGTTACGAGCAGTACTTC. It yields the protein CASSPTGTSYEQYF. The rearrangement uses TRBV5-1 and TRBJ2-7; 8 bases fit TRBD2. This CDR3 spans 14 amino acids. Unmatched junction bases numbered 7, after V lost 4 bases and J lost 4 bases. Germline CDR1 SGHRS, CDR2 YFSETQ. Filled out from reference TRBV5-1 and TRBJ2-7, the complete variable domain reads KAGVTQTPRYLIKTRGQQVTLSCSPISGHRSVSWYQQTPGQGLQFLFEYFSETQRNKGNFPGRFSGRQFSNSRSEMNVSTLELGDSALYLCASSPTGTSYEQYFGPGTRLTVT.

The V gene is TRBV19, the J gene TRBJ2-3, with 10 bases fitting TRBD1. This CDR3 region has 16 residues. Germline-derived CDR1 and CDR2 are LNHDA and SQIVND (reference sequence). Trimming at V came to 4 bases and at J to 4 bases, leaving 8 bases not matched to a gene. The CDR3 region has the DNA TGTGCCAGTAGTACCCGGACAGGGGGAGGGGCAGATACGCAGTATTTT. Protein product: CASSTRTGGGADTQYF. The whole variable domain, filled in from reference TRBV19 and TRBJ2-3, reads DGGITQSPKYLFRKEGQNVTLSCEQNLNHDAMYWYRQDPGQGLRLIYYSQIVNDFQKGDIAEGYSVSREKKESFPLTVTSAQKNPTAFYLCASSTRTGGGADTQYFGPGTRLTVL.

The chain joins TRBV20-1 to TRBJ1-3, with D tentatively TRBD1 (5 bases). CDR3 length equals 13 residues. The V end lost 6 bases, the J end lost 8 bases, and 17 bases lay between the germline ends. Germline CDR1 DFQATT, CDR2 SNEGSKA (reference sequence). The CDR3 loop is CSASQGSQDTIYF. The DNA for the CDR3 is TGCAGTGCGAGTCAGGGTTCCCAGGACACCATATATTTT.

The V gene is TRBV9, the J gene TRBJ1-6; D is unresolved. The V gene lost 0 bases and the J gene lost 9 bases, with 4 bases spanning the gap. The length of the CDR3 is 12 residues. Germline V gene sequence: CDR1 SGDLS, CDR2 YYNGEE. This chain's CDR3 is CASSVDGSPLHF. The CDR3 DNA sequence: TGTGCCAGCAGCGTAGATGGTTCACCCCTCCACTTT.

The gene calls are TRBV4-3 and TRBJ1-2, with D tentatively TRBD1 (5 bases). Per the germline V gene, CDR1 is LGHNA and CDR2 is YSLEER. The length of the CDR3 is 17 residues. Trimming pared 0 bases from V and 3 bases from J, leaving 17 bases between. As DNA, the CDR3 is TGCGCCAGCAGCCAAGATAGGGCAGGGAGGGTCTACTATGGCTACACCTTC. Translated: CASSQDRAGRVYYGYTF.

This chain uses TRBV5-1 with TRBJ2-1, with 7 bases aligning to TRBD1. Germline V gene sequence: CDR1 SGHRS, CDR2 YFSETQ. The J segment lost 7 bases and the V segment lost 2 bases, leaving 15 bases of the junction unmatched. The CDR3 has 17 residues. In DNA form, the CDR3 reads TGCGCCAGCAGCTTCTTTGGGGCAGGGGGATCCGGGAATGAGCAGTTCTTC. This codes for CASSFFGAGGSGNEQFF.

This chain uses TRBV4-1 with TRBJ2-1, with 7 nucleotides matching TRBD2. Germline V CDR1 and CDR2: MGHRA, YSYEKL. Trimming cost V 6 bases and J 4 bases; bases outside gene matches: 6. The CDR3 sequence is 14 residues long. CDR3 in DNA: TGCGCCAGCAGGGCAGCGGGGCGATACAATGAGCAGTTCTTC. Translation: CASRAAGRYNEQFF.

This chain uses TRBV9 with TRBJ1-4; 8 bases line up with TRBD1. This CDR3 spans 15 amino acids. After removal of 0 bases from V and 6 bases from J, the junction contained 4 bases not matched to a gene. The germline V gene encodes CDR1 SGDLS and CDR2 YYNGEE. The CDR3 DNA is TGTGCCAGCAGCGTAGGTGCAGGGGGCTATGAAAAACTGTTTTTT. Translation: CASSVGAGGYEKLFF.

The chain recombines TRBV6-5 with TRBJ1-6, with D unclear. There are 15 residues in the CDR3. CDR1 MNHEY and CDR2 SVGAGI come from the germline V gene. The germline V and J ends were trimmed by 2 bases and 0 bases, with 5 bases remaining between them. This chain's CDR3 is CASSYDGSYNSPLHF. CDR3 DNA sequence: TGTGCCAGCAGTTACGACGGCTCCTATAATTCACCCCTCCACTTT.

J is TRBJ2-7 and V is TRBV19; no clear D gene. CDR1 LNHDA and CDR2 SQIVND come from the germline V gene (reference sequence). V lost 4 bases and J 3 bases, leaving 10 bases between the germline ends. CDR3 length equals 13 residues. Here the CDR3 DNA reads TGTGCCAGTAGTAGGGAACACAGCTACGAGCAGTACTTC. This gives the protein CASSREHSYEQYF.

The V and J genes are TRBV7-3 and TRBJ1-5, with D unclear. The germline V gene has CDR1 SGHTA and CDR2 FQGTGA. V shed 11 bases and J shed 0 bases, with 8 bases lying between them. CDR3 length: 12 residues. CDR3 DNA: TGTGCCTGGAACATTAGCAATCAGCCCCAGCATTTT. Translating gives CAWNISNQPQHF.

This clone was seen ten or more times. The V and J genes are TRBV6-4 and TRBJ2-2; perhaps TRBD1 as D (6 bases). Germline loops: CDR1 MRHNA, CDR2 SNTAGT. The V and J ends lost 4 bases and 3 bases respectively, with 12 bases between them. CDR3 length equals 15 residues. This CDR3 reads CASSVGGGDTGELFF. As DNA, the CDR3 is TGTGCCAGCAGTGTTGGTGGGGGCGACACCGGGGAGCTGTTTTTT.

The J gene is TRBJ2-2, the V gene TRBV10-3; D may correspond to TRBD1 or TRBD2 (6 bases each). V shed 8 bases and J shed 5 bases, with 15 bases lying between them. The V gene's germline CDR1 is ENHRY and CDR2 SYGVKD. The CDR3 covers 14 residues. Here the CDR3 DNA reads TGTGCCATCCCCGGGACAAGCGGGACCGGGGAGCTGTTTTTT. This codes for CAIPGTSGTGELFF.

V and J are TRBV19 and TRBJ2-7; TRBD2 aligns across 12 bases. The germline CDR1 and CDR2 sequences are LNHDA and SQIVND (reference sequence). The CDR3 length is 19 residues. J lost 6 bases, V lost 3 bases, and 18 bases had no gene match. CDR3 bases: TGTGCCAGTAGTATCCCTCCCGCTAGCGGGGGGGTCGGGGCTCTCGAGCAGTACTTC. Protein sequence: CASSIPPASGGVGALEQYF.

The V and J genes are TRBV12-3 or TRBV12-4 and TRBJ1-5, with 8 bases fitting TRBD1. V was clipped by 7 bases and J by 4 bases; unmatched bases: 3. CDR3 size: 13 residues. The CDR3, as DNA: TGTGCCAGCAAGGGACAGGTGAATCAGCCCCAGCATTTT. Residues: CASKGQVNQPQHF.

The rearrangement links TRBV28 to TRBJ1-5, with 9 positions matching TRBD1. The CDR3 extends over 15 amino acids. CDR1 is MDHEN and CDR2 is SYDVKM in the germline V gene. The ends lost 3 bases at V and 4 bases at J; junction bases unmatched: 4. This chain's CDR3 is CASSLGTGKNQPQHF. CDR3 nucleotide sequence: TGTGCCAGCAGTTTGGGGACAGGGAAGAATCAGCCCCAGCATTTT.

The V and J genes are TRBV5-6 and TRBJ1-1; TRBD1 matches 7 bases. Germline V gene sequence: CDR1 SGHDT, CDR2 YYEEEE. J was trimmed by 7 bases and V by 2 bases; bases with no gene match: 11. The length of the CDR3 is 15 residues. The CDR3 region is CASSFLDRMDREAFF. CDR3 in DNA: TGTGCCAGCAGCTTCCTGGACAGGATGGACCGTGAAGCTTTCTTT. The whole variable domain, filled in from reference TRBV5-6 and TRBJ1-1, reads DAGVTQSPTHLIKTRGQQVTLRCSPKSGHDTVSWYQQALGQGPQFIFQYYEEEERQRGNFPDRFSGHQFPNYSSELNVNALLLGDSALYLCASSFLDRMDREAFFGQGTRLTVV.

The rearrangement uses TRBV19 and TRBJ1-3; D possibly corresponds to TRBD1 (6 bases). V shed 3 bases and J shed 0 bases, with 12 bases lying between them. The germline V gene has CDR1 LNHDA and CDR2 SQIVND (reference sequence). The CDR3 has 16 residues. CDR3 amino acids: CASSIWGTSSGNTIYF. The CDR3 coding sequence is TGTGCCAGTAGTATTTGGGGGACAAGCTCTGGAAACACCATATATTTT.

This chain joins TRBV7-2 and TRBJ2-1; 7 bases are a match to TRBD1. V shed 3 bases, J shed 3 bases, and the junction held 5 bases outside the gene matches. Germline CDR1 and CDR2: SGHTA and FQGNSA. The CDR3 extends over 15 amino acids. This CDR3 is CASSFAGTVYNEQFF. For the CDR3, the DNA is TGTGCCAGCAGCTTCGCCGGGACAGTCTACAATGAGCAGTTCTTC. Drawing the rest from reference TRBV7-2 and TRBJ2-1, the complete variable domain is GAGVSQSPSNKVTEKGKDVELRCDPISGHTALYWYRQSLGQGLEFLIYFQGNSAPDKSGLPSDRFSAERTGGSVSTLTIQRTQQEDSAVYLCASSFAGTVYNEQFFGPGTRLTVL.

The rearrangement uses TRBV29-1 and TRBJ1-2; the D gene is possibly TRBD1 (6 bases). Trimming stripped 4 bases from V and 6 bases from J, with 9 bases between. CDR1 and CDR2 from the germline V gene are SQVTM and ANQGSEA. The CDR3 loop spans 11 amino acids. CDR3 amino acids: CSVAGANGYTF. CDR3 nucleotide sequence: TGCAGCGTTGCAGGGGCTAATGGCTACACCTTC. The full variable domain, its missing parts supplied by reference TRBV29-1 and TRBJ1-2, is SAVISQKPSRDICQRGTSLTIQCQVDSQVTMMFWYRQQPGQSLTLIATANQGSEATYESGFVIDKFPISRPNLTFSTLTVSNMSPEDSSIYLCSVAGANGYTFGSGTRLTVV.

This clone has just one count. This rearrangement joins TRBV2 to TRBJ2-7; TRBD2 aligns across 15 bases. Trimming cost V 5 bases and J 6 bases; bases outside gene matches: 11. Germline V CDR1 and CDR2: SNHLY, FYNNEI. There are 17 residues in the CDR3. CDR3 DNA: TGTGCCAGCAGTCAAATAGGGACTAGCGGGGGGACTTCCGAGCAGTACTTC. Translated: CASSQIGTSGGTSEQYF.

The chain couples TRBV10-1 to TRBJ2-7, with a weak D call TRBD1 (5 bases). This CDR3 has 16 residues. Germline V gives CDR1 WNHNN, CDR2 SYGVQD (reference sequence). The V gene lost 10 bases and the J gene lost 11 bases, with 33 bases spanning the gap. In DNA form, the CDR3 reads TGCGCCAAATCCGCAGGGATTCCTCGTAGGGTAAGTAAGGAGTACTTC. Translation gives CAKSAGIPRRVSKEYF.